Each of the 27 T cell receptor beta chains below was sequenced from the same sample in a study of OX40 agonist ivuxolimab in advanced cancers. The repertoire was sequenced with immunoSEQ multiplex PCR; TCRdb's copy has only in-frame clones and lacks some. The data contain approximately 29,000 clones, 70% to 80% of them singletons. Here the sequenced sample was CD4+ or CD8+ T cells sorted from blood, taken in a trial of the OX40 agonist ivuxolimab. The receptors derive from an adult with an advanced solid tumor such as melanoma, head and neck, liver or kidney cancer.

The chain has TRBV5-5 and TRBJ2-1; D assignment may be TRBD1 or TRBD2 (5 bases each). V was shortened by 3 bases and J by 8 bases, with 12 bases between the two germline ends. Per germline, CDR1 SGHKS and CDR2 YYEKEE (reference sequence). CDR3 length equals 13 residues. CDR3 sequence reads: CASSWGIGDEQFF. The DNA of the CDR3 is TGTGCCAGCAGCTGGGGGATAGGCGATGAGCAGTTCTTC.

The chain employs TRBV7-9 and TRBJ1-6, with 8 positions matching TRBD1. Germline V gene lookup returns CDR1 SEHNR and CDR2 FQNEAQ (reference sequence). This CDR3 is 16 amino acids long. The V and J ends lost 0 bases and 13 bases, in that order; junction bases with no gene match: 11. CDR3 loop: CASSLARVQGAAPLHF. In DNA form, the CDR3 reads TGTGCCAGCAGCTTAGCGCGGGTGCAGGGGGCGGCGCCCCTCCACTTT.

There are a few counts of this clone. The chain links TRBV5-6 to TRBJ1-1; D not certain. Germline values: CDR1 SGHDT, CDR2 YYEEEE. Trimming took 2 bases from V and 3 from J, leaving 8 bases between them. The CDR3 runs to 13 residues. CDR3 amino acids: CASSFNTHTEAFF. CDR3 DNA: TGTGCCAGCAGCTTCAACACCCACACTGAAGCTTTCTTT.

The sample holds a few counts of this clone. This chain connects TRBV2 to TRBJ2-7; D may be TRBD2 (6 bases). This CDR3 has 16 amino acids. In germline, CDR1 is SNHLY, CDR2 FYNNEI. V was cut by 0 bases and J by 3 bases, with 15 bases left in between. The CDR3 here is CASSEASISGNYEQYF. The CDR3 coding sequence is TGTGCCAGCAGTGAAGCGAGCATTAGCGGTAACTACGAGCAGTACTTC.

The CDR3 coding sequence is TGCGCCAGCAGCTTGGGGGGAGGGCCAACTTACGAGCAGTACTTC. Translated: CASSLGGGPTYEQYF. The V and J genes are TRBV5-1 and TRBJ2-7, with TRBD2 identical over 7 bases. The CDR3 length is 15 residues. V dropped 0 bases and J dropped 4; count of bases not matched to a gene: 7. Germline loops: CDR1 SGHRS, CDR2 YFSETQ.

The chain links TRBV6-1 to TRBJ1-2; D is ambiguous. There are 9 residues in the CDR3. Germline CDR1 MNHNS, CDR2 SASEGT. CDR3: CAGGVGYTF. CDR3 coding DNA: TGTGCAGGCGGGGTTGGCTACACCTTC.

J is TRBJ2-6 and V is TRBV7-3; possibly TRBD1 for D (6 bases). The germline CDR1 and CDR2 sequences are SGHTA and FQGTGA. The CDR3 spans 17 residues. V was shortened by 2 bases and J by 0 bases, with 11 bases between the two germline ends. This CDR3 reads CASSLYRVGSGANVLTF. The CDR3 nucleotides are TGTGCCAGCAGCTTATACAGGGTCGGCTCTGGGGCCAACGTCCTGACTTTC.

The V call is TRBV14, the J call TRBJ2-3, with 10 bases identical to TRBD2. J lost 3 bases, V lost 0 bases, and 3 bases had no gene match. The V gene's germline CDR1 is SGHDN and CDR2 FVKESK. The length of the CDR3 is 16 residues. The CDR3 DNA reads TGTGCCAGCAGCCAAGACTTACTAGCGGGGACAGATACGCAGTATTTT. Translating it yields CASSQDLLAGTDTQYF.

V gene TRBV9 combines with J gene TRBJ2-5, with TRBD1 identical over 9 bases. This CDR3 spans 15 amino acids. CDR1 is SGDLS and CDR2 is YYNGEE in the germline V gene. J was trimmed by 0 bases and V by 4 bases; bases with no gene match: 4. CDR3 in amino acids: CASSPYRGHQETQYF. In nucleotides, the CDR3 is TGTGCCAGCAGCCCCTACAGGGGGCACCAAGAGACCCAGTACTTC. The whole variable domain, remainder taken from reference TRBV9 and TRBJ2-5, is DSGVTQTPKHLITATGQRVTLRCSPRSGDLSVYWYQQSLDQGLQFLIQYYNGEERAKGNILERFSAQQFPDLHSELNLSSLELGDSALYFCASSPYRGHQETQYFGPGTRLLVL.

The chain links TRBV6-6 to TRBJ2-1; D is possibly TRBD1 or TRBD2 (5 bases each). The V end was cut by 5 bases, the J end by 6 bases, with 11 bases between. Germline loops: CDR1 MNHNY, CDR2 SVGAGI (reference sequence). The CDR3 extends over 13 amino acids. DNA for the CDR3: TGTGCCAGCAGTCCTCCGGGACGCAATGAGCAGTTCTTC. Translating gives CASSPPGRNEQFF.

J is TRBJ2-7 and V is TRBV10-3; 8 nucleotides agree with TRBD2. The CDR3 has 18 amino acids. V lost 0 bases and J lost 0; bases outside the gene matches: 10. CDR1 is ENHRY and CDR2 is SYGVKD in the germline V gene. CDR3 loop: CAISESREERGYSYEQYF. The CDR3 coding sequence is TGTGCCATCAGTGAGTCGAGGGAGGAGCGGGGGTACTCCTACGAGCAGTACTTC.

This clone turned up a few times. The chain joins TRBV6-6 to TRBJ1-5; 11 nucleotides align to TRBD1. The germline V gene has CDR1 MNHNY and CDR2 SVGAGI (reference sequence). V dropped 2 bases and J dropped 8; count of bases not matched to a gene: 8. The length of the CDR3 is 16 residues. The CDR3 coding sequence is TGTGCCAGCAGTTACCTCGGACAGGGGGCAAGTGAGCCCCAGCATTTT. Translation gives CASSYLGQGASEPQHF.

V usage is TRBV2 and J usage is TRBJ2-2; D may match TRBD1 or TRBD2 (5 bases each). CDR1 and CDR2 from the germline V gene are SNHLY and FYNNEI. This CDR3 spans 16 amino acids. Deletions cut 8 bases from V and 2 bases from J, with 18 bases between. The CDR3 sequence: CASSSTTGLNTGELFF. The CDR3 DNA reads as TGTGCCAGCTCCTCAACGACGGGGCTTAACACCGGGGAGCTGTTTTTT. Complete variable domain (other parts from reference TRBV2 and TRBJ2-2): EPEVTQTPSHQVTQMGQEVILRCVPISNHLYFYWYRQILGQKVEFLVSFYNNEISEKSEIFDDQFSVERPDGSNFTLKIRSTKLEDSAMYFCASSSTTGLNTGELFFGEGSRLTVL.

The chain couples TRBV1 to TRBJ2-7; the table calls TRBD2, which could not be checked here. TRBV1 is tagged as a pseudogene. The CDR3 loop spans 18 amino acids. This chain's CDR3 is CTSSKPREGGHLSYEQYF. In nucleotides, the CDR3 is TGCACCAGCAGCAAACCCCGGGAGGGGGGTCATCTCTCCTACGAGCAGTACTTC.

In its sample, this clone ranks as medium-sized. This CDR3 is CASSLGQGRSPLHF. As DNA, the CDR3 is TGTGCCAGCAGCTTAGGGCAGGGGAGATCACCCCTCCACTTT. The chain carries TRBV7-9 and TRBJ1-6, with TRBD1 as a possible D gene (6 bases). CDR3 size: 14 residues. Germline assignment: CDR1 SEHNR and CDR2 FQNEAQ (reference sequence). V shed 1 base and J shed 10 bases, with 11 bases lying between them.

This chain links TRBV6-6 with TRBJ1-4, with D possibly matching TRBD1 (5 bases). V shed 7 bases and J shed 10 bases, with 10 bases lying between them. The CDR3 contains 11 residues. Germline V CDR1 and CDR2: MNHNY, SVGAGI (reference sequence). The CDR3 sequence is CASTTGGKLFF. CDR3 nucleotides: TGTGCCAGCACCACCGGGGGAAAACTGTTTTTT.

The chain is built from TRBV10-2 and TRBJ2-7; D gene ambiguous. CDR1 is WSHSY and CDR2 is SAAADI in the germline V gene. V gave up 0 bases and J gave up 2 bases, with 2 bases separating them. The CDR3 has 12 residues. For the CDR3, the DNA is TGCGCCAGCAGTGAGTCCCCCTACGAGCAGTACTTC. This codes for CASSESPYEQYF.

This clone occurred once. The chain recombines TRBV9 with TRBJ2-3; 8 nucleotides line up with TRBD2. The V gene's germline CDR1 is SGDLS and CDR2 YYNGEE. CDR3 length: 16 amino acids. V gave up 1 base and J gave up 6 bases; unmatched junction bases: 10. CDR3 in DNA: TGTGCCAGCAGCGTATTCCGGGGGGGCCTTTCGGATACGCAGTATTTT. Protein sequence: CASSVFRGGLSDTQYF.

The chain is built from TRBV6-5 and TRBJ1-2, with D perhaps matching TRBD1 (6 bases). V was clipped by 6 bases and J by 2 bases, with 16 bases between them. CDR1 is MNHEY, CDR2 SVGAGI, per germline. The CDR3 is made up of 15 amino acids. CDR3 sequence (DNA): TGTGCCAGCAGAAATAAGGGGGAATTAAACTATGGCTACACCTTC. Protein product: CASRNKGELNYGYTF.

CDR3 residues: CASSLGRLTTNEKLFF. The CDR3 DNA reads TGTGCCAGCAGCTTAGGCCGACTGACAACTAATGAAAAACTGTTTTTT. V is TRBV7-9 and J is TRBJ1-4, with unresolved D. Trimming removed 1 base from V and 0 bases from J, with 9 bases in between. This CDR3 has 16 amino acids. Per germline, CDR1 SEHNR and CDR2 FQNEAQ (reference sequence).

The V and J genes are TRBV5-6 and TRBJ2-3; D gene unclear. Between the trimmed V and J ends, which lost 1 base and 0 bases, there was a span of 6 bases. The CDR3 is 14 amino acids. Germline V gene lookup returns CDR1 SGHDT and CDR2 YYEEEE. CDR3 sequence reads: CASSLSQSTDTQYF. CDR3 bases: TGTGCCAGCAGCTTGTCCCAGAGCACAGATACGCAGTATTTT.

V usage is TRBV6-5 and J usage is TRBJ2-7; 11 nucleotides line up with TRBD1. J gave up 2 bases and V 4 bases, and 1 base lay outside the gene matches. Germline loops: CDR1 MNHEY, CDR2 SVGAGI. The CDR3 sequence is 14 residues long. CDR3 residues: CASSWGQGAYEQYF. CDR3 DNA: TGTGCCAGCAGTTGGGGACAGGGGGCCTACGAGCAGTACTTC.

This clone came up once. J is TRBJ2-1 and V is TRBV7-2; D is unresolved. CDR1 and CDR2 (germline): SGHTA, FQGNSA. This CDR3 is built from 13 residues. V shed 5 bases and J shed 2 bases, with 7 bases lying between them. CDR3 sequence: CASSSTTYNEQFF. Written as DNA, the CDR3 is TGTGCCAGCAGCAGCACTACCTACAATGAGCAGTTCTTC.

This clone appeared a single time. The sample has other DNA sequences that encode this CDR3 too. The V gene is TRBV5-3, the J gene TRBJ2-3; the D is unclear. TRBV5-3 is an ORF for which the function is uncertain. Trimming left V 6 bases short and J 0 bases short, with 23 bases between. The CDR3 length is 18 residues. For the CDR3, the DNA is TGTGCCAGAACTTATTGCCCCCTACGAAAAACTAGCACAGATACGCAGTATTTT. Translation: CARTYCPLRKTSTDTQYF.

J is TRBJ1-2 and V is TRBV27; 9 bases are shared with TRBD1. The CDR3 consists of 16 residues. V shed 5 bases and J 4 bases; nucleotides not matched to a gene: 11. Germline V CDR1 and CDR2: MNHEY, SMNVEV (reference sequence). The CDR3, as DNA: TGTGCCAGCAGTCCGGAGATCGGACAGGGGATCTATGGCTACACCTTC. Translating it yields CASSPEIGQGIYGYTF.

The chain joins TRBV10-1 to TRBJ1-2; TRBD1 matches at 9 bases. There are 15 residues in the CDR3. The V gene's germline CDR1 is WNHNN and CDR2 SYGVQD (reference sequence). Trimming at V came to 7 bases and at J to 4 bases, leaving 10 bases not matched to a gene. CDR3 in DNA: TGCGCCAGCATTCCCCCGGGACAGGGTACCTATGGCTACACCTTC. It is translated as CASIPPGQGTYGYTF.

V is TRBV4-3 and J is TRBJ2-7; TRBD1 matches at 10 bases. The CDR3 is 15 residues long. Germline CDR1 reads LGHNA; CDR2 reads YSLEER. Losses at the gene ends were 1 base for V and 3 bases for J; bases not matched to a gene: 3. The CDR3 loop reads CASSQVRTGGYEQYF. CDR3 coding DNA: TGCGCCAGCAGCCAAGTACGGACAGGGGGCTACGAGCAGTACTTC.